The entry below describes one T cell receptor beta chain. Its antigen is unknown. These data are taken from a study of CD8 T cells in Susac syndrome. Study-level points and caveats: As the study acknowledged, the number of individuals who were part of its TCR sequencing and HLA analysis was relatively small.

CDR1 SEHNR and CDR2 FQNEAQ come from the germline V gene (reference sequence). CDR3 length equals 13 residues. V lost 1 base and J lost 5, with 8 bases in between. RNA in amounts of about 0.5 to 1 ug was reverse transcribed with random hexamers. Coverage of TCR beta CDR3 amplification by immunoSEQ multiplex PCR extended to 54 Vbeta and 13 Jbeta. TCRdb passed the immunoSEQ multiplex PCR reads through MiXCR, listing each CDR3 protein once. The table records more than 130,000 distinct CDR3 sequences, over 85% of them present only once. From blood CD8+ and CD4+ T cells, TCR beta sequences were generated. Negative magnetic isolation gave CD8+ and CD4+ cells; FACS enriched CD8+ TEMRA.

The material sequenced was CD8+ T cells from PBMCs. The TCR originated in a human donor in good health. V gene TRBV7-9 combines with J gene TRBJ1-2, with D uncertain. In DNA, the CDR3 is TGTGCCAGCAGCTTAGTAGCCGGGTATGGCTACACCTTC. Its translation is CASSLVAGYGYTF.